This T cell receptor (beta chain) was recovered during a study of PD-L1 blockade in urothelial cancer. Profiled with immunoSEQ multiplex PCR; TCRdb holds only in-frame clones, not every one. The profile shows 65,000 to 85,000 clones, approximately 90% of them singletons. Trimming took off 7 bases at V and 2 bases at J, with 14 bases between the two ends. This CDR3 region has 14 residues. The germline gives CDR1 MNHNS, CDR2 SASEGT. The time point is: peripheral blood 6 weeks after treatment start. This sequence joins TRBV6-1 and TRBJ1-2, with D possibly being TRBD1 (5 bases). Sample: PBMCs, taken around atezolizumab (anti-PD-L1) treatment. This sequence was found in a woman of 80 years or more with urothelial cancer. The CDR3 loop reads CASTAGSQNYGYTF. The CDR3 bases are TGTGCCAGCACGGCAGGGTCACAAAACTATGGCTACACCTTC.